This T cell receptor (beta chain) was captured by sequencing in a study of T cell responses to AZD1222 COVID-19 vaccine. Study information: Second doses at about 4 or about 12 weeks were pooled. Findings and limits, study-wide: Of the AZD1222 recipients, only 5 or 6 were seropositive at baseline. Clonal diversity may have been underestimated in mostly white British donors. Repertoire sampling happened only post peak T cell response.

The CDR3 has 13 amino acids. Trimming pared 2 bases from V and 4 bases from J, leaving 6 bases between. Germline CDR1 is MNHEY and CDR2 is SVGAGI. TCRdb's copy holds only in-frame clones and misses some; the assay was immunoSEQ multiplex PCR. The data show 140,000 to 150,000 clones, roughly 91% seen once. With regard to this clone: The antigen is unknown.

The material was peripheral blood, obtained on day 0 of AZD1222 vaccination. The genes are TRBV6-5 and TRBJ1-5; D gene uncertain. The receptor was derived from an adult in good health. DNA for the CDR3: TGTGCCAGCAGTTACAGGGCGAATCAGCCCCAGCATTTT. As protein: CASSYRANQPQHF.